The 23 T cell receptor beta chains presented below share a single source sample, sequenced in a study of PD-L1 blockade in urothelial cancer. TCRdb keeps only in-frame clones here, not all; method: immunoSEQ multiplex PCR. Of 35,000 to 40,000 clones listed, 85% are singletons. Time point of the sample: pretreatment peripheral blood. The sequences come from PBMCs, collected around atezolizumab (anti-PD-L1) treatment. The origin of the receptors is an elderly man with urothelial cancer.

The chain carries TRBV30 and TRBJ1-1, with D perhaps TRBD1 (6 bases). CDR1 GTSNPN and CDR2 SVGIG come from the germline V gene (reference sequence). The CDR3 runs 14 residues. Trimming removed 0 bases from V and 5 bases from J, with 13 bases in between. The CDR3 DNA follows: TGTGCCTGGAGTGTAGGGGGGGCTGGTACTGAAGCTTTCTTT. Protein sequence: CAWSVGGAGTEAFF. Drawing the rest from reference TRBV30 and TRBJ1-1, the complete variable domain is SQTIHQWPATLVQPVGSPLSLECTVEGTSNPNLYWYRQAAGRGLQLLFYSVGIGQISSEVPQNLSASRPQDRQFILSSKKLLLSDSGFYLCAWSVGGAGTEAFFGQGTRLTVV.

The chain combines TRBV6-1 with TRBJ2-1, with a tentative D call TRBD2 (7 bases). Germline CDR1 reads MNHNS; CDR2 reads SASEGT. The V and J ends lost 4 bases and 5 bases respectively, with 15 bases between them. CDR3 length: 15 amino acids. The CDR3 DNA reads TGTGCCAGCAGTGTAGGGGGGGCGTGGAACAATGAGCAGTTCTTC. Encoded protein: CASSVGGAWNNEQFF.

The chain joins TRBV11-3 to TRBJ2-2; D may be TRBD2 (7 bases). CDR1 is SGHNT and CDR2 is YENEEA in the germline V gene. The V and J ends lost 0 bases and 6 bases respectively, with 17 bases between them. This CDR3 region has 17 residues. CDR3 amino acids: CASSLEGGGPVPGELFF. CDR3 coding DNA: TGTGCCAGCAGCTTAGAGGGGGGGGGCCCAGTCCCCGGGGAGCTGTTTTTT. Combining the CDR3 with reference TRBV11-3 and TRBJ2-2 gives the whole variable domain EAGVVQSPRYKIIEKKQPVAFWCNPISGHNTLYWYLQNLGQGPELLIRYENEEAVDDSQLPKDRFSAERLKGVDSTLKIQPAELGDSAVYLCASSLEGGGPVPGELFFGEGSRLTVL.

Written as DNA, the CDR3 is TGTGCCAGCAGCTTCAATCGATATAGCGGGCCTTACAATGAGCAGTTCTTC. Protein product: CASSFNRYSGPYNEQFF. This chain uses TRBV11-2 with TRBJ2-1, with TRBD2 identical over 7 bases. Germline loops: CDR1 SGHAT, CDR2 FQNNGV. The CDR3 totals 17 residues. With 3 bases clipped from V and 4 bases from J, the junction kept 12 bases outside the gene matches.

CDR3 loop: CASSLTPSGQETQYF. The CDR3 DNA sequence: TGCGCCAGCAGCTTGACGCCTAGCGGACAAGAGACCCAGTACTTC. The genes are TRBV5-1 and TRBJ2-5; the match to TRBD2 covers 7 bases. V dropped 1 base and J dropped 2; count of bases not matched to a gene: 5. Looked up from germline, CDR1 is SGHRS and CDR2 is YFSETQ. The CDR3 totals 15 residues.

This clone was observed a single time. The V gene is TRBV7-2, the J gene TRBJ2-1; D might be TRBD1 (5 bases). Between the trimmed V and J ends, which lost 6 bases and 9 bases, there was a span of 12 bases. Per the germline V gene, CDR1 is SGHTA and CDR2 is FQGNSA. The CDR3 sequence is 12 residues long. This CDR3 reads CASRNQGGEQFF. The DNA for the CDR3 is TGTGCCAGCAGAAATCAGGGTGGTGAGCAGTTCTTC.

The chain is built from TRBV5-1 and TRBJ2-3; 10 nucleotides match TRBD1. The CDR3 runs to 15 residues. V was pared by 1 base and J by 6 bases, with 5 bases of the junction left unmatched. Per the germline V gene, CDR1 is SGHRS and CDR2 is YFSETQ. The CDR3 coding sequence is TGCGCCAGCAGCTTGATGACAGGGGGCGGCGATACGCAGTATTTT. It translates to CASSLMTGGGDTQYF.

The J gene is TRBJ2-5, the V gene TRBV5-4; 9 bases fit TRBD2. Germline V gene data show CDR1 as SGHNT and CDR2 as YYREEE (reference sequence). The CDR3 loop spans 17 amino acids. With V trimmed by 0 bases and J by 4 bases, 10 bases remained unmatched. CDR3 region: CASSLDGVAGVPETQYF. CDR3 in DNA: TGTGCCAGCAGCTTGGACGGGGTAGCGGGAGTCCCAGAGACCCAGTACTTC.

This chain connects TRBV2 to TRBJ2-1; 9 bases are a match to TRBD2. This CDR3 spans 17 amino acids. The junction had 23 bases not matched to a gene; V was cut back by 11 bases and J by 9 bases. Germline assignment: CDR1 SNHLY and CDR2 FYNNEI. The CDR3 reads CAWQASSGARGESEQFF. The CDR3, as DNA: TGTGCCTGGCAGGCGTCTAGCGGGGCCAGAGGGGAAAGTGAGCAGTTCTTC.

This sequence joins TRBV5-4 and TRBJ2-2, with 8 bases aligning to TRBD1. The CDR3 spans 15 residues. Germline CDR1 and CDR2: SGHNT and YYREEE (reference sequence). Trimming removed 1 base from V and 3 bases from J; junction bases left unmatched: 2. This CDR3 is CASSLSGGDTGELFF. In DNA, the CDR3 is TGTGCCAGCAGCTTGTCAGGGGGCGACACCGGGGAGCTGTTTTTT.

V gene TRBV29-1 combines with J gene TRBJ2-1; 10 positions agree with TRBD2. The germline gives CDR1 SQVTM, CDR2 ANQGSEA. This CDR3 comprises 16 residues. V lost 8 bases, J lost 6 bases, and 16 bases stayed unmatched. Here the CDR3 reads CSHSWIAGGNSNEQFF. DNA of the CDR3: TGCAGCCACAGTTGGATAGCGGGAGGTAATAGCAATGAGCAGTTCTTC.

This chain links TRBV7-2 with TRBJ1-1; D is unclear. The V and J ends lost 4 bases and 0 bases respectively, with 15 bases between them. In germline, CDR1 is SGHTA, CDR2 FQGNSA. The CDR3 extends over 16 amino acids. CDR3 DNA: TGTGCCAGCAGCTCCGGGTCTATCTTCATGAACACTGAAGCTTTCTTT. Its protein product is CASSSGSIFMNTEAFF.

The chain links TRBV18 to TRBJ2-4; TRBD2 might be the D (6 bases). CDR3 length: 12 residues. V was cut by 5 bases and J by 7 bases, with 9 bases left in between. Germline V CDR1 and CDR2: KGHSH, LQKENI. This chain's CDR3 is CASSGTVNIQYF. The CDR3 bases are TGTGCCAGCTCAGGGACTGTGAACATTCAGTACTTC.

The chain links TRBV5-1 to TRBJ2-3; D is possibly TRBD1 (6 bases). The CDR3 runs to 17 residues. The V gene's germline CDR1 is SGHRS and CDR2 YFSETQ. V was pared by 7 bases and J by 0 bases, with 21 bases between. The CDR3 spells CASGTPYGQISTDTQYF. The CDR3 DNA sequence: TGCGCCAGCGGCACCCCTTACGGACAGATTAGCACAGATACGCAGTATTTT.

The chain couples TRBV11-2 to TRBJ2-1; D might be TRBD2 (7 bases). This CDR3 spans 17 amino acids. Germline V lookup: CDR1 SGHAT, CDR2 FQNNGV. V lost 6 bases to trimming and J lost 4 bases, with 22 bases between them. CDR3 loop: CASSPSGRGNRYNEQFF. For the CDR3, the DNA is TGTGCCAGCAGTCCCTCAGGGAGGGGGAACCGTTACAATGAGCAGTTCTTC.

The gene calls are TRBV6-6 and TRBJ2-1; 7 positions agree with TRBD1. The CDR3 is 14 amino acids. Germline-derived CDR1 and CDR2 are MNHNY and SVGAGI (reference sequence). J gave up 7 bases and V 6 bases, and 9 bases lay outside the gene matches. CDR3 loop: CASRTTGVGNEQFF. In DNA, the CDR3 is TGTGCCAGCAGAACCACAGGGGTGGGGAATGAGCAGTTCTTC.

This clone was observed once. The chain is built from TRBV5-6 and TRBJ2-3; D is possibly TRBD1 (6 bases). The V end was cut by 0 bases, the J end by 0 bases, with 17 bases between. This CDR3 contains 18 residues. Germline CDR1 SGHDT, CDR2 YYEEEE. Here the CDR3 reads CASSLGRGVILSTDTQYF. The CDR3 DNA reads TGTGCCAGCAGCTTGGGCAGGGGCGTCATTCTTAGCACAGATACGCAGTATTTT.

This rearrangement joins TRBV28 to TRBJ1-5, with 7 positions matching TRBD1. CDR3 length equals 17 residues. Germline values: CDR1 MDHEN, CDR2 SYDVKM. V lost 10 bases and J lost 4; bases outside the gene matches: 19. The CDR3 loop reads CATIPVPGQRKNQPQHF. In nucleotides, the CDR3 is TGTGCCACCATTCCTGTTCCGGGACAGCGTAAAAATCAGCCCCAGCATTTT.

A single count supports this clone. This chain connects TRBV10-2 to TRBJ2-2; TRBD1 matches 7 bases. Germline V gene lookup returns CDR1 WSHSY and CDR2 SAAADI. J was trimmed by 5 bases and V by 3 bases; bases with no gene match: 9. CDR3 length: 16 residues. The DNA for the CDR3 is TGCGCCAGCAGTGAAACCACAGGGGTCGGGACCGGGGAGCTGTTTTTT. As protein: CASSETTGVGTGELFF.

This chain uses TRBV4-1 with TRBJ1-5; D uncertain. Germline V gene data show CDR1 as MGHRA and CDR2 as YSYEKL. Trimming took off 1 base at V and 1 base at J, with 5 bases between the two ends. This CDR3 is built from 14 residues. The CDR3 sequence: CASSQVGSNQPQHF. The CDR3 region has the DNA TGCGCCAGCAGCCAAGTGGGCAGCAATCAGCCCCAGCATTTT.

V and J are TRBV10-1 and TRBJ2-3; TRBD1 aligns across 7 bases. CDR1 WNHNN and CDR2 SYGVQD come from the germline V gene (reference sequence). This CDR3 spans 14 amino acids. Trimming cost V 2 bases and J 5 bases; bases outside gene matches: 4. The CDR3 DNA reads TGCGCCAGCAGTGAGATAGACAGGGTAGATACGCAGTATTTT. Protein: CASSEIDRVDTQYF.

The chain is built from TRBV19 and TRBJ2-2, with 8 bases matching TRBD1. V shed 4 bases and J 4 bases; nucleotides not matched to a gene: 5. CDR1 is LNHDA and CDR2 is SQIVND in the germline V gene (reference sequence). This CDR3 comprises 15 residues. The CDR3 nucleotides read TGTGCCAGTAGTACGGACAGGGCGGGCACCGGGGAGCTGTTTTTT. Its translation is CASSTDRAGTGELFF.

The genes are TRBV10-2 and TRBJ2-1, with 9 bases that match TRBD2. In germline, CDR1 is WSHSY, CDR2 SAAADI. The V segment lost 4 bases and the J segment 8 bases; nucleotides outside the gene matches: 3. The CDR3 extends over 13 amino acids. CDR3 sequence: CASSAAGGDEQFF. DNA for the CDR3: TGCGCCAGCAGTGCGGCGGGAGGGGATGAGCAGTTCTTC.